These 32 T cell receptor beta chains share one sample of origin, sequenced in a study of identical twins. MiXCR, run by TCRdb on the 5' RACE reads, gives a single entry per CDR3 protein. The sample has around 1.7 million distinct CDR3 sequences; more than 30% are singletons. The sequencing sample was made of cord blood. The receptors shown here come from a newborn girl in good health.

The V gene is TRBV6-5, the J gene TRBJ2-1; 9 bases are shared with TRBD2. The V segment lost 2 bases and the J segment 5 bases; nucleotides outside the gene matches: 7. The CDR3 length is 16 residues. CDR1 MNHEY and CDR2 SVGAGI come from the germline V gene. The chain's CDR3 is CASSYDPGLANNEQFF. In DNA form, the CDR3 reads TGTGCCAGCAGTTACGACCCGGGACTAGCTAACAATGAGCAGTTCTTC.

Details on this clonotype: The junction and the germline gene differ at one end; a read error may be behind it. J is TRBJ1-6 and V is TRBV7-9; weak D call: TRBD1 (6 bases). Germline V gene data show CDR1 as SEHNR and CDR2 as FQNEAQ (reference sequence). There are 14 residues in the CDR3. The CDR3 DNA reads as TGTGCCAGCAGCGCACAGGGAAAACGATCACCCCCCCACTTT. As protein: CASSAQGKRSPPHF. Drawing the rest from reference TRBV7-9 and TRBJ1-6, the complete variable domain is DTGVSQNPRHKITKRGQNVTFRCDPISEHNRLYWYRQTLGQGPEFLTYFQNEAQLEKSRLLSDRFSAERPKGSFSTLEIQRTEQGDSAMYLCASSAQGKRSPPHFGNGTRLTVT.

The genes are TRBV6-5 and TRBJ2-5; TRBD2 is a possible D gene (6 bases). Germline V gives CDR1 MNHEY, CDR2 SVGAGI. This CDR3 contains 16 residues. Trimming removed 0 bases at V and 2 bases at J, with 13 bases between. The CDR3 bases are TGTGCCAGCAGTTACTCGTTTTGGGACTCTCAAGAGACCCAGTACTTC. Its translation: CASSYSFWDSQETQYF.

The chain couples TRBV5-1 to TRBJ2-7, with a tentative D call TRBD1 (6 bases). The CDR3 extends over 15 amino acids. V dropped 4 bases and J dropped 0 bases, with 14 bases sitting between them. Germline V gene lookup returns CDR1 SGHRS and CDR2 YFSETQ. The CDR3 DNA is TGCGCCAGCAGCCTCAACTCACAGGGCTCCTACGAGCAGTACTTC. Translated, it gives CASSLNSQGSYEQYF.

The chain couples TRBV10-3 to TRBJ2-2; 7 bases map to TRBD2. The CDR3 loop spans 18 amino acids. The V gene's germline CDR1 is ENHRY and CDR2 SYGVKD. V was clipped by 3 bases and J by 2 bases; unmatched bases: 12. The CDR3 loop is CAISDFGSGASNTGELFF. In nucleotides, the CDR3 is TGTGCCATCAGTGACTTCGGAAGCGGGGCGAGCAACACCGGGGAGCTGTTTTTT.

The chain couples TRBV10-2 to TRBJ1-5; D remains unclear. With 6 bases removed from V and 0 bases from J, the gap between germline ends came to 9 bases. The CDR3 is 14 residues long. CDR1 is WSHSY and CDR2 is SAAADI in the germline V gene. CDR3 bases: TGCGCCAGCAGGGCACAGAATAGCAATCAGCCCCAGCATTTT. Amino acids: CASRAQNSNQPQHF.

The chain uses TRBV27 and TRBJ1-4, with D perhaps matching TRBD1 (5 bases). This CDR3 has 16 amino acids. Germline V lookup: CDR1 MNHEY, CDR2 SMNVEV (reference sequence). V dropped 6 bases and J dropped 3 bases, with 17 bases sitting between them. CDR3 region: CASRPLRGRANEKLFF. CDR3 bases: TGTGCCAGCAGACCCCTACGGGGGAGGGCTAATGAAAAACTGTTTTTT.

The gene calls are TRBV5-1 and TRBJ2-1; 9 bases align to TRBD2. Germline lookup yields CDR1 SGHRS and CDR2 YFSETQ. V was pared by 0 bases and J by 4 bases, with 5 bases of the junction left unmatched. The CDR3 loop spans 16 amino acids. CDR3 loop: CASSLDRLAEYNEQFF. The CDR3 DNA reads as TGCGCCAGCAGCTTGGATAGACTAGCGGAATACAATGAGCAGTTCTTC.

CDR3 amino acids: CSAPFPSVNYGYTF. The CDR3 coding sequence is TGCAGTGCTCCATTCCCTAGCGTTAACTATGGCTACACCTTC. The chain uses TRBV20-1 and TRBJ1-2; D is unresolved. This CDR3 spans 14 amino acids. V dropped 5 bases and J dropped 1 base, with 14 bases sitting between them. Germline CDR1 and CDR2: DFQATT and SNEGSKA (reference sequence).

This clonotype was counted between two and nine times. The gene calls are TRBV2 and TRBJ1-4, with 7 nucleotides matching TRBD1. CDR3 length equals 15 residues. Germline CDR1 reads SNHLY; CDR2 reads FYNNEI. The V gene end was trimmed by 5 bases and the J gene end by 7 bases; junction bases not matched to a gene: 10. As DNA, the CDR3 is TGTGCCAGCAGTTCTTCTACAGGGGCGGGTGAAAAACTGTTTTTT. Amino acid sequence: CASSSSTGAGEKLFF.

This clonotype was seen only a few times. V and J are TRBV27 and TRBJ2-1; D gene ambiguous. This CDR3 comprises 13 residues. The germline V gene encodes CDR1 MNHEY and CDR2 SMNVEV (reference sequence). Trimming cost V 6 bases and J 9 bases, with 15 bases left between them. CDR3 in DNA: TGTGCCAGCAGCTCAATTAGTTTAAGTGAGCAGTTCTTC. It encodes CASSSISLSEQFF.

This chain connects TRBV28 to TRBJ1-4; tentatively, D is TRBD1 (5 bases). CDR1 is MDHEN and CDR2 is SYDVKM in the germline V gene. The V end was cut by 8 bases, the J end by 4 bases, with 14 bases between. This CDR3 has 14 residues. CDR3 amino acids: CASSNARGNEKLFF. The CDR3 nucleotides read TGTGCCAGCTCCAACGCAAGGGGTAATGAAAAACTGTTTTTT.

This clonotype was observed a handful of times. V usage is TRBV7-9 and J usage is TRBJ1-4, with a possible D match to TRBD1 (6 bases). With 6 bases removed from V and 7 bases from J, the gap between germline ends came to 18 bases. Germline V CDR1 and CDR2: SEHNR, FQNEAQ (reference sequence). This CDR3 has 15 residues. CDR3 sequence: CASSPGEQGGEKLFF. The CDR3 coding sequence is TGTGCCAGCAGTCCTGGGGAACAGGGAGGTGAAAAACTGTTTTTT.

With regard to this clonotype: At one boundary the junction diverges from the germline segment, which might be a read error. The rearrangement links TRBV20-1 to TRBJ1-6, with 7 bases that match TRBD1. Germline V gene sequence: CDR1 DFQATT, CDR2 SNEGSKA (reference sequence). This CDR3 is 14 amino acids long. Here the CDR3 reads CGARGGSYNSPLHF. CDR3 nucleotide sequence: TGCGGTGCCAGGGGGGGTTCCTATAATTCACCCCTCCACTTT.

The chain links TRBV20-1 to TRBJ2-7, with no clear D. The V gene's germline CDR1 is DFQATT and CDR2 SNEGSKA (reference sequence). Trimming removed 0 bases at V and 0 bases at J, with 9 bases between. The CDR3 runs 14 residues. DNA of the CDR3: TGCAGTGCTAGAGACGGCGCCGGCTCCTACGAGCAGTACTTC. This encodes CSARDGAGSYEQYF.

This clonotype was observed a few times. The rearrangement uses TRBV5-1 and TRBJ2-1, with D perhaps matching TRBD1 (5 bases). The CDR3 is 16 amino acids. Looked up from germline, CDR1 is SGHRS and CDR2 is YFSETQ. V shed 2 bases and J shed 4 bases, with 16 bases lying between them. CDR3 sequence: CASSFLQGEGYNEQFF. CDR3 DNA sequence: TGCGCCAGCAGCTTCCTTCAAGGGGAAGGATACAATGAGCAGTTCTTC. Full variable domain (missing parts from reference TRBV5-1 and TRBJ2-1): KAGVTQTPRYLIKTRGQQVTLSCSPISGHRSVSWYQQTPGQGLQFLFEYFSETQRNKGNFPGRFSGRQFSNSRSEMNVSTLELGDSALYLCASSFLQGEGYNEQFFGPGTRLTVL.

The chain employs TRBV5-1 and TRBJ2-7; D gene ambiguous. Germline V gene sequence: CDR1 SGHRS, CDR2 YFSETQ. Trimming pared 8 bases from V and 0 bases from J, leaving 15 bases between. This CDR3 is 14 amino acids long. CDR3 protein: CASAEPTGSYEQYF. In nucleotides, the CDR3 is TGCGCCAGTGCGGAACCGACGGGCTCCTACGAGCAGTACTTC.

This clonotype has only a few counts. The chain is built from TRBV20-1 and TRBJ2-1; 8 bases are shared with TRBD1. The junction had 16 bases not matched to a gene; V was cut back by 0 bases and J by 3 bases. This CDR3 comprises 19 residues. The germline V gene has CDR1 DFQATT and CDR2 SNEGSKA (reference sequence). CDR3 in DNA: TGCAGTGCTAGAGATGGTAGGACAGGGACCCCGGCAAGCTACAATGAGCAGTTCTTC. Its protein product is CSARDGRTGTPASYNEQFF.

The CDR3 region is CSSTNQGHEQFF. CDR3 DNA sequence: TGCAGTTCTACCAACCAGGGCCATGAGCAGTTCTTC. The rearrangement links TRBV20-1 to TRBJ2-1; the D gene is possibly TRBD1 (5 bases). V was shortened by 8 bases and J by 8 bases, with 16 bases between the two germline ends. The CDR3 consists of 12 residues. Germline CDR1 reads DFQATT; CDR2 reads SNEGSKA (reference sequence).

This clonotype occurred a few times. The V gene is TRBV13, the J gene TRBJ2-3; TRBD2 aligns across 8 bases. The CDR3 totals 18 residues. The V segment lost 3 bases and the J segment 6 bases; nucleotides outside the gene matches: 17. Per germline, CDR1 PRHDT and CDR2 FYEKMQ (reference sequence). CDR3 sequence reads: CASSFSSGGLGLKDTQYF. CDR3 DNA sequence: TGTGCCAGCAGCTTCAGTTCGGGAGGGCTCGGTCTGAAGGATACGCAGTATTTT.

Here the CDR3 reads CASSFYQRGISETQYF. The CDR3 DNA follows: TGTGCCAGCAGCTTTTACCAGCGGGGTATATCTGAGACCCAGTACTTC. V gene TRBV5-6 combines with J gene TRBJ2-5; TRBD2 matches at 7 bases. CDR3 length: 16 amino acids. The trim removed 2 bases at V and 5 bases at J, leaving 12 bases unmatched. Germline-derived CDR1 and CDR2 are SGHDT and YYEEEE.

Only a few counts were recorded for this clonotype. This chain links TRBV5-6 with TRBJ2-5; D gene unclear. The V gene's germline CDR1 is SGHDT and CDR2 YYEEEE. The CDR3 extends over 16 amino acids. With 0 bases removed from V and 4 bases from J, the gap between germline ends came to 16 bases. In DNA, the CDR3 is TGTGCCAGCAGCTTGGATTTTAATGGGGATTCAGAGACCCAGTACTTC. This gives the protein CASSLDFNGDSETQYF.

This clonotype has just one count. The CDR3 loop is CSVAGRTNYEQYF. CDR3 in DNA: TGCAGCGTTGCCGGCAGGACAAACTACGAGCAGTACTTC. The chain has TRBV29-1 and TRBJ2-5; D is perhaps TRBD1 (5 bases). The J call is in doubt because the DNA end fits TRBJ2-7 better. The CDR3 covers 13 residues. Per the germline V gene, CDR1 is SQVTM and CDR2 is ANQGSEA.

This clonotype was seen a handful of times. The V gene is TRBV5-1, the J gene TRBJ2-3; TRBD2 matches 10 bases. The CDR3 sequence is 18 residues long. V lost 3 bases, J lost 0 bases, and 10 bases stayed unmatched. From germline, CDR1 is SGHRS and CDR2 YFSETQ. The chain's CDR3 is CASSSLPGLAYSTDTQYF. As DNA, the CDR3 is TGCGCCAGCAGCTCGCTCCCGGGACTAGCGTATAGCACAGATACGCAGTATTTT.

This clonotype has more than one count but fewer than ten. This chain joins TRBV20-1 and TRBJ2-4, with D perhaps TRBD1 (5 bases). The CDR3 consists of 14 residues. Germline CDR1 and CDR2: DFQATT and SNEGSKA (reference sequence). V dropped 0 bases and J dropped 0 bases, with 6 bases sitting between them. The CDR3 nucleotides are TGCAGTGCTAGAGATACAGGAGCCAAAAACATTCAGTACTTC. This sequence encodes CSARDTGAKNIQYF.

This clonotype was seen more than once but under ten times. This sequence joins TRBV15 and TRBJ1-2; D uncertain. The CDR3 extends over 14 amino acids. Germline loops: CDR1 LNHNV, CDR2 YYDKDF (reference sequence). The V and J ends lost 0 bases and 2 bases respectively, with 7 bases between them. CDR3 region: CATSREGGNYGYTF. CDR3 coding DNA: TGTGCCACCAGCAGAGAGGGCGGAAACTATGGCTACACCTTC.

The table lists this clonotype with a few counts. This sequence joins TRBV20-1 and TRBJ2-4; a possible D gene is TRBD2 (5 bases). The CDR3 loop spans 14 amino acids. Germline V gene data show CDR1 as DFQATT and CDR2 as SNEGSKA (reference sequence). V was trimmed by 3 bases and J by 8 bases, leaving 17 bases between them. CDR3 sequence (DNA): TGCAGTGCTAGCTTCCATCTAGCCAGAGACATTCAGTACTTC. Its protein is CSASFHLARDIQYF.

This clonotype has only a few counts. The chain employs TRBV12-3 or TRBV12-4 and TRBJ2-2; 13 bases match TRBD2. The V gene end was trimmed by 4 bases and the J gene end by 5 bases; junction bases not matched to a gene: 4. CDR3 length: 16 residues. The CDR3 protein is CASSSLLAGGTGELFF. CDR3 nucleotide sequence: TGTGCCAGCAGTTCGTTACTAGCGGGGGGGACCGGGGAGCTGTTTTTT.

The chain links TRBV24-1 to TRBJ2-2; TRBD2 agrees at 11 bases. J gave up 14 bases and V 10 bases, and 11 bases lay outside the gene matches. Germline V gene sequence: CDR1 KGHDR, CDR2 SFDVKD. The CDR3 length is 13 residues. CDR3 sequence: CATRRASGRKLFF. Here the CDR3 DNA reads TGTGCCACTCGGCGCGCTAGCGGGAGGAAACTGTTTTTT.

This clonotype was seen only once. At one end the junction does not follow the germline gene, possibly because of a read error. The V gene is TRBV5-1, the J gene TRBJ1-5, with 11 positions matching TRBD1. The CDR3 length is 16 residues. Germline-derived CDR1 and CDR2 are SGHRS and YFSETQ. For the CDR3, the DNA is TGCGCCAGCAGCTTGGGGGACAGGGGGGCGGATCAGCCCCAGCCTTTT. Translation: CASSLGDRGADQPQPF. The full variable domain, rest sourced from reference TRBV5-1 and TRBJ1-5, is KAGVTQTPRYLIKTRGQQVTLSCSPISGHRSVSWYQQTPGQGLQFLFEYFSETQRNKGNFPGRFSGRQFSNSRSEMNVSTLELGDSALYLCASSLGDRGADQPQPFGDGTRLSIL.

This clonotype has more than one count but fewer than ten. DNA of the CDR3: TGTGCCAGCACTCCACTGAGGACCGATGAGCAGTTCTTC. This codes for CASTPLRTDEQFF. This chain links TRBV28 with TRBJ2-1; no reliable D call. The germline CDR1 and CDR2 sequences are MDHEN and SYDVKM. This CDR3 comprises 13 residues. V gave up 7 bases and J gave up 8 bases, with 15 bases separating them.

The chain carries TRBV12-3 or TRBV12-4 and TRBJ2-5; unclear D gene. Trimming stripped 7 bases from V and 11 bases from J, with 20 bases between. The CDR3 loop spans 13 amino acids. The CDR3 DNA is TGTGCCAGCATTATTGGTCCACACAATGAGCAGTACTTC. Translating it yields CASIIGPHNEQYF.